Listed here is a single T cell receptor (beta chain). Its antigen is as yet unknown. This record comes from a study of T cells expressing NK-cell markers. Study-wide points: Each of 5 to 7 donors carried dominant NKG2C+ clonotypes accounting for roughly 1.0-7.5% of CD8+ T cells.

Germline values: CDR1 KGHDR, CDR2 SFDVKD. The CDR3 spans 15 residues. Libraries used 5'RACE template switching adding universal primer site and UMIs. With the 5' RACE reads reprocessed, TCRdb shows one record per CDR3 protein and no DNA. Recorded here are about 150,000 distinct CDR3 sequences; the top ten clones represent approximately 35%. The clonotype was recovered from a woman in her forties or fifties in good health. The sample consisted of blood T cells: a sorted CD56 or NKG2C T cell subset, CD4+ or CD8+ T cells, or bulk PBMC T cells (not recorded which). V and J are TRBV24-1 and TRBJ1-1. The CDR3 is CATSDSNYLDTEAFF.